Included here is one T cell receptor (beta chain) sequence, with context. These data are taken from a study of T-cell reconstitution after alpha-beta-depleted transplantation in children. Library preparation (for TCRbeta) was performed with unique molecular identifiers. TCRdb itself ran the PCR reads through MiXCR, one entry per CDR3 protein. The data show about 540,000 distinct CDR3 sequences, around 20% seen once. Germline V gene data show CDR1 as SGHRS and CDR2 as YFSETQ. This CDR3 has 15 amino acids. V dropped 4 bases and J dropped 0 bases, with 14 bases sitting between them. The clonotype comes from a human donor who donated a stem cell graft to a child with acute lymphoblastic leukemia. Sequencing was performed on PBMCs from the stem cell graft donor, taken from the stem cell graft. The chain carries TRBV5-1 and TRBJ2-7, with a weak D call TRBD2 (6 bases). The CDR3 reads CASSPGGGVSYEQYF. The CDR3 region has the DNA TGCGCCAGCAGCCCCGGCGGCGGGGTCTCCTACGAGCAGTACTTC.